The 8 T cell receptor beta chains presented below share a single source sample, sequenced in a study of cytomegalovirus exposure and HLA in healthy donors. PCR amplification relied on 60 Vbeta primers (plus 13 Jbeta primers). The protocol was immunoSEQ multiplex PCR, while the TCRdb copy is restricted to in-frame clones and leaves out a portion. Counted here are 90,000 to 120,000 clones, 74% occurring once; the ten biggest clones make up around 15%. The sequenced material came from PBMCs. These receptors all stem from a woman aged 40 to 50 in good health and CMV-seropositive.

V usage is TRBV5-4 and J usage is TRBJ1-6; 8 positions match TRBD1. J was trimmed by 8 bases and V by 4 bases; bases with no gene match: 5. CDR3 length: 14 residues. The germline V gene encodes CDR1 SGHNT and CDR2 YYREEE (reference sequence). In nucleotides, the CDR3 is TGTGCCAGCAGCCGGACAGGGTGGGATTCACCCCTCCACTTT. It yields the protein CASSRTGWDSPLHF.

The chain has TRBV10-3 and TRBJ2-7, with D perhaps matching TRBD1 (6 bases). The V end lost 1 base, the J end lost 6 bases, and 16 bases lay between the germline ends. Germline assignment: CDR1 ENHRY and CDR2 SYGVKD. This CDR3 region has 15 residues. CDR3 DNA sequence: TGTGCCATCAGTGAGTACCCAACACAGGGCGGCGAGCAGTACTTC. Translation gives CAISEYPTQGGEQYF.

The chain carries TRBV28 and TRBJ1-2, with TRBD1 identical over 7 bases. The CDR3 spans 14 residues. Per the germline V gene, CDR1 is MDHEN and CDR2 is SYDVKM. V trimming: 3 bases; J trimming: 4 bases; junction bases outside the gene matches: 5. The CDR3 sequence is CASSFGDRAYGYTF. Here the CDR3 DNA reads TGTGCCAGCAGTTTCGGCGACAGGGCCTATGGCTACACCTTC.

The chain combines TRBV30 with TRBJ1-1; D gene ambiguous. Trimming took 1 base from V and 7 from J, leaving 7 bases between them. The germline CDR1 and CDR2 sequences are GTSNPN and SVGIG (reference sequence). This CDR3 comprises 11 residues. CDR3 nucleotides: TGTGCCTGGAGTGCGGGATTTGAAGCTTTCTTT. Encoded protein: CAWSAGFEAFF. The complete variable domain, with remaining parts taken from reference TRBV30 and TRBJ1-1, reads SQTIHQWPATLVQPVGSPLSLECTVEGTSNPNLYWYRQAAGRGLQLLFYSVGIGQISSEVPQNLSASRPQDRQFILSSKKLLLSDSGFYLCAWSAGFEAFFGQGTRLTVV.

The chain uses TRBV10-2 and TRBJ2-7; 9 bases fit TRBD1. Germline assignment: CDR1 WSHSY and CDR2 SAAADI. The trim removed 6 bases at V and 3 bases at J, leaving 6 bases unmatched. The CDR3 is made up of 14 amino acids. The CDR3 here is CASRYGTGFYEQYF. CDR3 nucleotides: TGCGCCAGCAGGTACGGGACAGGGTTCTACGAGCAGTACTTC.

A few counts support this clone. V usage is TRBV30 and J usage is TRBJ1-1, with a tentative D call TRBD1 (5 bases). The CDR3 length is 14 residues. The germline gives CDR1 GTSNPN, CDR2 SVGIG (reference sequence). Trimming removed 1 base at V and 4 bases at J, with 13 bases between. CDR3 amino acids: CAWSAGGGVTEAFF. CDR3 bases: TGTGCCTGGAGTGCCGGGGGAGGGGTCACTGAAGCTTTCTTT.

The chain carries TRBV4-2 and TRBJ1-2; D uncertain. The CDR3 has 14 amino acids. Germline CDR1 LGHNA, CDR2 YNFKEQ. V lost 1 base, J lost 3 bases, and 9 bases lay in between. The CDR3 loop is CASSQGVGDYGYTF. CDR3 bases: TGTGCCAGCAGCCAAGGGGTGGGCGACTATGGCTACACCTTC.

The V and J genes are TRBV19 and TRBJ1-4, with D perhaps TRBD1 (6 bases). This CDR3 region has 14 residues. Germline V gives CDR1 LNHDA, CDR2 SQIVND (reference sequence). The V gene lost 1 base and the J gene lost 7 bases, with 10 bases spanning the gap. CDR3 DNA: TGTGCCAGTAGTATAGCAGGGGATGGTGAAAAACTGTTTTTT. Translated: CASSIAGDGEKLFF.